What follows are 2 T cell receptor beta chains derived from one specimen sequenced in a study of memory CD4+ T cells and cytomegalovirus serostatus. Single viable CD3+CD4+CD8-CD45RO+ cells were sorted as the memory CD4+ T cells. Sequencing was performed with immunoSEQ multiplex PCR; in TCRdb, only in-frame clones are kept and a portion is missing. The sample holds 80,000 to 100,000 clones, roughly 80% seen once. Sequencing used memory CD4+ T cells from blood. All receptors come from an adult in good health and CMV-seropositive.

Only a few counts were recorded for this clone. Here the CDR3 DNA reads TGCGCCAGCAGCCAAGCGGGAGACGAGACCCAGTACTTC. Its protein product is CASSQAGDETQYF. The gene calls are TRBV4-1 and TRBJ2-5; possibly TRBD2 for D (6 bases). The CDR3 sequence is 13 residues long. Germline lookup yields CDR1 MGHRA and CDR2 YSYEKL. The germline V and J ends were trimmed by 1 base and 5 bases, with 8 bases remaining between them.

This clone has just one count. DNA for the CDR3: TGTGCCAGCAGTTTAGTCAAGGGCTTCGAGACCCAGTACTTC. This translates into CASSLVKGFETQYF. The V gene is TRBV28, the J gene TRBJ2-5; unclear D gene. The germline gives CDR1 MDHEN, CDR2 SYDVKM. The CDR3 consists of 14 residues. The V end was cut by 2 bases, the J end by 5 bases, with 12 bases between.